This T cell receptor beta chain was obtained from a study of naive and memory T cell subsets. Two oligonucleotides, mixed equimolar, formed the beta constant-region primer covering TRBC1 and TRBC2. Nested alpha and beta constant-region primers with the SP2 primer drove four PCR rounds on ligated cDNA. An oligonucleotide with the SP2 primer and a 12-nucleotide UMI was ligated to the cDNA 3' end. Using its own MiXCR run on the UMI-ligation and nested PCR reads, TCRdb lists one record per CDR3 protein. The sample gives approximately 140,000 distinct CDR3 sequences, approximately 20% of which show up once; 0.6% to 0.7% is in the top ten. Study findings and constraints: In naive cells, over 90% of TCR sequences were seen only once. No ground truth validated the naive and memory repertoire findings. Especially in CD8 cells, naive repertoires contained a few larger clonotypes, possibly CD45RA-re-expressing memory cells. TCR counts from RNA may reflect activation-linked expression changes.

This CDR3 has 13 residues. Per the germline V gene, CDR1 is KGHSH and CDR2 is LQKENI. Trimming took 1 base from V and 4 from J, leaving 8 bases between them. This clonotype appeared a few times. What it binds is not known. The receptor comes from a human donor in good health. The genes are TRBV18 and TRBJ2-7; tentatively, D is TRBD1 or TRBD2 (6 bases each). The sequenced material came from naive CD8+ T cells from blood. The CDR3 DNA is TGTGCCAGCTCACCACAGGGGGGATACGAGCAGTACTTC. It specifies CASSPQGGYEQYF.